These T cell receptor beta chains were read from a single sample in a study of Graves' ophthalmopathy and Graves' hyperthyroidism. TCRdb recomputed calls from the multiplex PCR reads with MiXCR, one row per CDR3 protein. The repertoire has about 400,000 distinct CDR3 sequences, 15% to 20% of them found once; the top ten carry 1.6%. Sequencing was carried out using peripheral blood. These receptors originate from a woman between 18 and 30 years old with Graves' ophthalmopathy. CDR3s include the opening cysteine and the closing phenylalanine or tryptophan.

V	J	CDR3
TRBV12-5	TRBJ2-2	CASGPPPGTKNTGELFF
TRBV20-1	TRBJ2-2	CSARAGERAGELFF
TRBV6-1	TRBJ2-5	CASSNLGLQETQYF
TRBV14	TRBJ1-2	CASSQAGTAGVYGCTF
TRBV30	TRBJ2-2	CAWSSPHGRNTGELFF
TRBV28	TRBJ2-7	CASSLASATGRYEQYF
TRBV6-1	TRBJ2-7	CASSRDRAPYERYF
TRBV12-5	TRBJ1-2	CASGLVDDRNYGYTF
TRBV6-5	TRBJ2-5	CASSYGGGRETQYF
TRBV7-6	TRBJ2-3	CASSRTSGSTQYF
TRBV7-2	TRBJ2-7	CASSWGEVSYEQYF